This TCR beta chain was documented in a study of blood T cells in healthy people across ages. On the study more broadly: The template switching approach captured approximately one barcoded beta molecule for every two T cells. Points from the study as a whole: When set beside aged donors, long-lived donors presented more naive CD4+ cells and higher diversity.

CDR3 length: 16 residues. With 4 bases clipped from V and 1 base from J, the junction kept 9 bases outside the gene matches. A second PCR, run for roughly 6 to 11 cycles, used a sample-barcoded 5' primer plus a J-beta primer mix. A single record per CDR3 protein comes from TCRdb applying MiXCR to the 5' RACE reads. The data hold 550,000 to 650,000 distinct CDR3 sequences, with about a quarter observed a single time. In its sample, this clonotype was seen a few times. What it binds is not known. These data were likewise used in another study, on T cells of mothers and their children. That source adds: The output of TCR recombination is shaped by thymic selection similarly in related and unrelated pairs.

The sequence was obtained from a boy aged 2 to 10 in good health. The chain recombines TRBV12-3 or TRBV12-4 with TRBJ1-2; 7 bases agree with TRBD1. What was sequenced was blood. The CDR3 loop is CASSSDRSEFNYGYTF. For the CDR3, the DNA is TGTGCCAGCAGTTCGGACAGGAGCGAATTTAACTATGGCTACACCTTC.